The source of this TCR beta chain is a study of blood T cell repertoires in COVID-19. Only in-frame clones appear in the TCRdb table, and some are missing; sequencing was by immunoSEQ multiplex PCR. The data show under 13,000 clones, approximately 90% seen once. The CDR3 totals 14 residues. The germline CDR1 and CDR2 sequences are MNHEY and SMNVEV (reference sequence). Trimming shortened V by 6 bases and J by 4 bases, and 16 bases separated the two germline ends. V and J are TRBV27 and TRBJ2-7, with D possibly matching TRBD1 (6 bases). Material: peripheral blood. This TCR was recovered from a man younger than 45 with active or convalescent COVID-19. In nucleotides, the CDR3 is TGTGCCAGCAGGGACAGCCCCGGTAAATACGAGCAGTACTTC. Its protein product is CASRDSPGKYEQYF.